Described below is a single T cell receptor beta chain sequence and its context. There are 14 residues in the CDR3. This sample was included in a study of blood T cell repertoires in COVID-19. For the study at large: COVID-19 samples, acute and convalescent, were from the United States, Italy and Spain. Sample material is recorded as cDNA or gDNA derived from T cells, B-cell-depleted T cells, or PBMCs.

As handled by the study authors: Counts of nucleated cells, estimated from reference gene primer amplification, were obtained. Profiled with immunoSEQ multiplex PCR; TCRdb holds only in-frame clones, not every one. D and trimming come from the DNA, and the V and J calls and clone size come from that table. The repertoire holds about 210,000 clones, with approximately 90% as singletons. This chain links TRBV21-1 with TRBJ2-7; no DNA check was done on the table's D call, TRBD1. TRBV21-1 is flagged as a pseudogene. This TCR came from a man aged 25 to 40 with acute or convalescent COVID-19. The sequenced sample was peripheral blood. The CDR3 nucleotides are TGTGCCAGCAGCAAGAGGGACAGGACCTACGAGCAGTACTTC. Protein: CASSKRDRTYEQYF.